These 29 T cell receptor beta chains originate from one sample sequenced in a study of T cells in Graves' hyperthyroidism and ophthalmopathy. Researchers amplified the TCR beta CDR3 regions from RNA transcripts. RT-PCR in the first round (using the HTBI primer set) targeted the TCR CDR3. MiXCR was run by TCRdb on the multiplex PCR reads, yielding one entry per CDR3 protein. The sample records 600,000 to 850,000 distinct CDR3 sequences, 18% being singletons. Specimen: blood. The source is a woman in her fifties or sixties with Graves' hyperthyroidism that later progressed to Graves' ophthalmopathy.

The table lists this clonotype with many counts. This rearrangement joins TRBV18 to TRBJ1-1; the D is unclear. V gave up 2 bases and J gave up 2 bases, with 12 bases separating them. The CDR3 sequence is 15 residues long. Germline-derived CDR1 and CDR2 are KGHSH and LQKENI. The CDR3 protein is CASSPLREGNTEAFF. DNA for the CDR3: TGTGCCAGCTCACCATTAAGGGAGGGTAACACTGAAGCTTTCTTT.

This clonotype was picked up many times. The chain recombines TRBV2 with TRBJ2-1; D gene ambiguous. Germline assignment: CDR1 SNHLY and CDR2 FYNNEI. Trimming cost V 7 bases and J 3 bases, with 13 bases left between them. The CDR3 runs to 14 residues. The CDR3 region is CASNRNFGYNEQFF. As DNA, the CDR3 is TGTGCCAGCAATCGCAACTTTGGCTACAATGAGCAGTTCTTC.

Ten or more counts support this clonotype. The CDR3 is CASSQLGRGAEETQYF. The CDR3 DNA sequence: TGTGCCAGCAGCCAACTGGGGCGGGGGGCCGAAGAGACCCAGTACTTC. The chain recombines TRBV3-1 with TRBJ2-5; 8 bases are a match to TRBD2. The CDR3 sequence is 16 residues long. The ends lost 2 bases at V and 3 bases at J; junction bases unmatched: 8. Germline V lookup: CDR1 LGHDT, CDR2 YNNKEL (reference sequence).

This clonotype occurred a few times. The rearrangement links TRBV2 to TRBJ1-5, with D perhaps TRBD1 (5 bases). Germline V lookup: CDR1 SNHLY, CDR2 FYNNEI. V lost 7 bases and J lost 2, with 12 bases in between. The CDR3 totals 14 residues. The CDR3 reads CASTSGGGNQPQHF. The DNA for the CDR3 is TGTGCCAGCACCTCCGGGGGAGGCAATCAGCCCCAGCATTTT. Full variable domain (missing parts from reference TRBV2 and TRBJ1-5): EPEVTQTPSHQVTQMGQEVILRCVPISNHLYFYWYRQILGQKVEFLVSFYNNEISEKSEIFDDQFSVERPDGSNFTLKIRSTKLEDSAMYFCASTSGGGNQPQHFGDGTRLSIL.

In this sample, this clonotype turned up many times. The rearrangement uses TRBV12-3 or TRBV12-4 and TRBJ2-7; D ambiguous. Between the trimmed V and J ends, which lost 5 bases and 2 bases, there was a span of 13 bases. CDR3 length: 14 residues. CDR3 amino acids: CASSADPNPYEQYF. The CDR3 nucleotides are TGTGCCAGCAGTGCAGATCCAAATCCCTACGAGCAGTACTTC.

This chain connects TRBV20-1 to TRBJ1-5, with a weak D call TRBD1 (6 bases). V lost 5 bases, J lost 4 bases, and 18 bases lay in between. This CDR3 comprises 15 residues. Germline V gene data show CDR1 as DFQATT and CDR2 as SNEGSKA (reference sequence). This CDR3 is CSAPPRGAVNQPQHF. The CDR3 DNA follows: TGCAGTGCTCCCCCGCGGGGGGCGGTTAATCAGCCCCAGCATTTT.

This clonotype was observed many times. The chain carries TRBV12-3 or TRBV12-4 and TRBJ1-5, with D tentatively TRBD1 (6 bases). V was clipped by 8 bases and J by 0 bases, with 14 bases between them. This CDR3 region has 15 residues. The DNA for the CDR3 is TGTGCCAGCCGACATGGACAGTATAGCAATCAGCCCCAGCATTTT. Protein product: CASRHGQYSNQPQHF.

This clonotype was detected a few times. CDR3 DNA sequence: TGTGCCACCAGTGAAGGTCGGACAGGGGAGAACACTGAAGCTTTCTTT. It yields the protein CATSEGRTGENTEAFF. The chain combines TRBV24-1 with TRBJ1-1; 9 nucleotides agree with TRBD1. The CDR3 length is 16 residues. Trimming cost V 4 bases and J 1 base; bases outside gene matches: 6. The germline CDR1 and CDR2 sequences are KGHDR and SFDVKD.

The V call is TRBV3-1, the J call TRBJ2-5; 9 bases line up with TRBD1. V dropped 3 bases and J dropped 5; count of bases not matched to a gene: 13. The CDR3 extends over 17 amino acids. CDR1 is LGHDT and CDR2 is YNNKEL in the germline V gene (reference sequence). The CDR3 sequence is CASSHTRGQGGVETQYF. CDR3 DNA: TGTGCCAGCAGCCATACTCGGGGACAGGGCGGGGTGGAGACCCAGTACTTC.

This clonotype has ten or more counts. The chain links TRBV20-1 to TRBJ1-1, with a weak D call TRBD1 (5 bases). The CDR3 runs to 12 residues. Germline CDR1 is DFQATT and CDR2 is SNEGSKA (reference sequence). V was clipped by 6 bases and J by 2 bases, with 10 bases between them. The DNA for the CDR3 is TGCAGTGCGGGTCGGACAAACACTGAAGCTTTCTTT. Its translation: CSAGRTNTEAFF.

This clonotype was counted a few times. The J gene is TRBJ1-1, the V gene TRBV19; a possible D gene is TRBD1 (6 bases). V was trimmed by 3 bases and J by 0 bases, leaving 8 bases between them. This CDR3 spans 14 amino acids. Germline assignment: CDR1 LNHDA and CDR2 SQIVND (reference sequence). This chain's CDR3 is CASSMGDMNTEAFF. The DNA of the CDR3 is TGTGCCAGTAGTATGGGGGACATGAACACTGAAGCTTTCTTT.

This clonotype was detected only a few times. This chain connects TRBV6-5 to TRBJ1-4; D possibly corresponds to TRBD1 (5 bases). CDR3 length: 14 residues. V was pared by 2 bases and J by 10 bases, with 14 bases between. Per the germline V gene, CDR1 is MNHEY and CDR2 is SVGAGI. The CDR3 spells CASSYVSRGGKLFF. CDR3 bases: TGTGCCAGCAGTTACGTTTCCCGTGGGGGAAAACTGTTTTTT.

J is TRBJ1-2 and V is TRBV2; D gene uncertain. The CDR3 is 13 amino acids. Per germline, CDR1 SNHLY and CDR2 FYNNEI. V was clipped by 6 bases and J by 7 bases, with 15 bases between them. CDR3: CASSIDNTIGYTF. The CDR3 region has the DNA TGTGCCAGCAGCATAGACAACACTATTGGCTACACCTTC.

This clonotype showed up just a few times. The gene calls are TRBV3-1 and TRBJ1-2, with D perhaps matching TRBD1 (5 bases). V was pared by 3 bases and J by 6 bases, with 11 bases between. The CDR3 covers 13 residues. Per the germline V gene, CDR1 is LGHDT and CDR2 is YNNKEL (reference sequence). DNA of the CDR3: TGTGCCAGCAGCCATATCCGGGGGGATGGCTACACCTTC. Encoded protein: CASSHIRGDGYTF.

This rearrangement joins TRBV7-2 to TRBJ1-2, with unresolved D. Trimming pared 2 bases from V and 4 bases from J, leaving 11 bases between. CDR1 and CDR2 from the germline V gene are SGHTA and FQGNSA. This CDR3 region has 14 residues. Written as DNA, the CDR3 is TGTGCCAGCAGCTTAACAAGGTCGAGCTATGGCTACACCTTC. Residues: CASSLTRSSYGYTF.

The chain has TRBV3-1 and TRBJ2-6; 8 bases align to TRBD1. The trim removed 2 bases at V and 6 bases at J, leaving 9 bases unmatched. The CDR3 runs 17 residues. Germline CDR1 LGHDT, CDR2 YNNKEL (reference sequence). CDR3 in amino acids: CASSQQRQGRVANVLTF. CDR3 nucleotide sequence: TGTGCCAGCAGCCAACAAAGACAGGGGCGTGTGGCCAACGTCCTGACTTTC.

This clonotype occurred many times. This chain uses TRBV5-1 with TRBJ2-3, with D perhaps TRBD1 (5 bases). The CDR3 extends over 16 amino acids. The ends were cut back, 1 base at V and 3 bases at J, with 15 bases in the middle. Germline assignment: CDR1 SGHRS and CDR2 YFSETQ. The CDR3 region is CASSLLAGKGTDTQYF. The CDR3 DNA reads as TGCGCCAGCAGCTTGTTGGCAGGGAAAGGAACAGATACGCAGTATTTT. Using reference TRBV5-1 and TRBJ2-3 for the parts outside the CDR3, the full variable domain is KAGVTQTPRYLIKTRGQQVTLSCSPISGHRSVSWYQQTPGQGLQFLFEYFSETQRNKGNFPGRFSGRQFSNSRSEMNVSTLELGDSALYLCASSLLAGKGTDTQYFGPGTRLTVL.

On this clonotype itself: A read error may account for a junction end that differs from germline. The CDR3 bases are TGTGCCAGCAGCCTACGTACTCAACAGGGACCTAATGGAAAACTGTTTTTT. Encoded protein: CASSLRTQQGPNGKLFF. The V call is TRBV27, the J call TRBJ1-4; D might be TRBD1 (6 bases). This CDR3 has 17 amino acids. Germline values: CDR1 MNHEY, CDR2 SMNVEV (reference sequence). Using reference TRBV27 and TRBJ1-4 for the parts outside the CDR3, the full variable domain is EAQVTQNPRYLITVTGKKLTVTCSQNMNHEYMSWYRQDPGLGLRQIYYSMNVEVTDKGDVPEGYKVSRKEKRNFPLILESPSPNQTSLYFCASSLRTQQGPNGKLFFGSGTQLSVL.

This clonotype appeared many times. J is TRBJ2-3 and V is TRBV12-3 or TRBV12-4; 8 bases are shared with TRBD1. J was trimmed by 5 bases and V by 7 bases; bases with no gene match: 11. The CDR3 covers 15 residues. The CDR3 region is CASNPQGVVVDTQYF. CDR3 in DNA: TGTGCCAGCAACCCACAGGGGGTCGTTGTAGATACGCAGTATTTT.

This clonotype was seen repeatedly, ten times or more. The genes are TRBV20-1 and TRBJ1-5; weak D call: TRBD1 (5 bases). CDR3 length equals 14 residues. The germline V gene encodes CDR1 DFQATT and CDR2 SNEGSKA (reference sequence). With 5 bases removed from V and 0 bases from J, the gap between germline ends came to 11 bases. The CDR3 sequence: CSAAGLNSNQPQHF. The DNA of the CDR3 is TGCAGTGCTGCGGGACTCAATAGCAATCAGCCCCAGCATTTT.

The gene calls are TRBV6-2 or TRBV6-3 and TRBJ2-2, with 8 nucleotides matching TRBD2. After removal of 6 bases from V and 5 bases from J, the junction contained 5 bases not matched to a gene. The CDR3 is made up of 14 amino acids. Germline CDR1 reads MNHEY; CDR2 reads SVGEGT. CDR3: CASSHPGGTGELFF. In DNA form, the CDR3 reads TGTGCCAGCAGCCACCCGGGGGGGACCGGGGAGCTGTTTTTT.

This clonotype has ten or more counts. The chain carries TRBV18 and TRBJ2-5; D is perhaps TRBD1 (6 bases). CDR1 and CDR2 (germline): KGHSH, LQKENI. Trimming pared 4 bases from V and 3 bases from J, leaving 6 bases between. The CDR3 is 12 residues long. The CDR3, as DNA: TGTGCCAGCTCACAGGGGGAAGAGACCCAGTACTTC. This gives the protein CASSQGEETQYF.

The table lists this clonotype with a few counts. This sequence joins TRBV5-6 and TRBJ1-4; 9 bases agree with TRBD1. With 3 bases clipped from V and 8 bases from J, the junction kept 11 bases outside the gene matches. Germline CDR1 is SGHDT and CDR2 is YYEEEE. The CDR3 has 16 residues. The CDR3 sequence: CASSSATGGWLEKLFF. CDR3 coding DNA: TGTGCCAGCAGCTCCGCCACAGGGGGCTGGTTGGAAAAACTGTTTTTT.

This clonotype was picked up a small number of times. The chain has TRBV29-1 and TRBJ2-7; possible D gene TRBD1, 6 bases. The ends were cut back, 5 bases at V and 9 bases at J, with 17 bases in the middle. The germline V gene has CDR1 SQVTM and CDR2 ANQGSEA. The CDR3 spans 12 residues. The CDR3 spells CSVKIQGAGQYF. CDR3 sequence (DNA): TGCAGCGTTAAGATACAGGGAGCCGGGCAGTACTTC.

This clonotype was counted only a few times. V is TRBV6-1 and J is TRBJ1-4; 9 bases map to TRBD1. V trimming: 2 bases; J trimming: 8 bases; junction bases outside the gene matches: 12. The CDR3 has 17 amino acids. In germline, CDR1 is MNHNS, CDR2 SASEGT. The CDR3 DNA is TGTGCCAGCAGTGAACTATTTCTACAGGGGGCGCGGGAAAAACTGTTTTTT. Residues: CASSELFLQGAREKLFF.

V gene TRBV14 combines with J gene TRBJ2-1, with 7 positions matching TRBD1. This CDR3 has 16 amino acids. V lost 5 bases to trimming and J lost 8 bases; unmatched junction nucleotides: 15. Germline V gives CDR1 SGHDN, CDR2 FVKESK. The CDR3 sequence: CASSWTPGQSTDEQFF. CDR3 in DNA: TGTGCCAGCAGCTGGACACCGGGACAGAGTACCGATGAGCAGTTCTTC.

The chain has TRBV5-6 and TRBJ1-4; perhaps TRBD1 as D (6 bases). The V end was cut by 3 bases, the J end by 6 bases, with 18 bases between. CDR1 SGHDT and CDR2 YYEEEE come from the germline V gene. The CDR3 is 16 residues long. The CDR3 DNA reads as TGTGCCAGCAGCTACTATCAGGGGCCCTACGATGAAAAACTGTTTTTT. Translated, it gives CASSYYQGPYDEKLFF.

This clonotype was recorded at least ten times. V gene TRBV5-1 combines with J gene TRBJ1-6; 12 bases agree with TRBD1. The CDR3 spans 16 residues. Unmatched junction bases numbered 8, after V lost 4 bases and J lost 9 bases. Germline CDR1 and CDR2: SGHRS and YFSETQ. The CDR3 DNA sequence: TGCGCCAGCAGCCGTCTCTCGGGACAGGGGGCTTCACCCCTCCACTTT. Translation gives CASSRLSGQGASPLHF.

This clonotype was counted many times. This chain links TRBV13 with TRBJ1-2; D unresolved. V was cut by 4 bases and J by 4 bases, with 10 bases left in between. Germline assignment: CDR1 PRHDT and CDR2 FYEKMQ (reference sequence). The CDR3 is made up of 13 amino acids. CDR3 sequence reads: CASSSAESYGYTF. CDR3 nucleotides: TGTGCCAGCAGCTCCGCCGAAAGCTATGGCTACACCTTC.